This record covers a single T cell receptor (beta chain). The specificity of this receptor is unknown. No much larger clone exists at a distance of one base, and base qualities are not known. Libraries were made using PCR. These reads were obtained on an Illumina HiSeq 2500. Molecular barcoding was employed in the preparation of TCR libraries, with unique molecular identifiers being used to normalize TCRbeta repertoire quantification. The public sequencing data were trimmed at Q25 with fastp and processed into clonotypes with MiXCR by TCRdb, which kept only in-frame beta chains. One record per CDR3 amino acid sequence lists the most common genes and DNA. Across this sample there are fewer than 120,000 distinct CDR3 sequences, with 10% seen only once. The ten top clones hold 8% of the sample. The data were obtained in a study of T-cell reconstitution after alpha-beta-depleted transplantation in children (dated by TCRdb to the mid-2010s). A note on the overall study: Using TCR repertoire profiling, the study followed T-cell immune reconstitution in a quantitative way in children after TCRalphabeta/CD19-depleted allogeneic hematopoietic cell transplantation.

From the germline V gene (reference sequence), CDR1 is SEHNR and CDR2 is FQNEAQ. At the junction V is shortened by 8 bases and J by 6 bases, with 16 bases in between. From the cysteine through the phenylalanine, the CDR3 covers 14 amino acids. Only the CDR3 DNA stays, 42 bases, in frame from base 1. This material consisted of PBMCs from the stem cell graft donor, taken from the stem cell graft. The chain couples TRBV7-9 to TRBJ2-2, with a tentative D gene TRBD1 over 6 matching bases. This receptor was taken from a human donor who donated a stem cell graft to a child with acute lymphoblastic leukemia. The base sequence is TGTGCCAGCCTATTTACAGGGCTATCCGGGGAGCTGTTTTTT. This sequence encodes CASLFTGLSGELFF.